This record looks at one T cell receptor beta chain sequence and its context. This sample is part of a study of cytomegalovirus exposure and HLA in healthy donors. The CDR3 runs 15 residues. Looked up from germline, CDR1 is SGHRS and CDR2 is YFSETQ. The V segment lost 0 bases and the J segment 6 bases; nucleotides outside the gene matches: 7. The PCR was carried out with 60 Vbeta primers and 13 Jbeta primers. Method: immunoSEQ multiplex PCR; TCRdb's copy keeps in-frame clones and lacks some. Seen here are around 150,000 clones, 75% observed once, and the top ten hold around 4.9%. This clonotype was obtained from a male donor in good health and CMV-seronegative. What was sequenced was PBMCs. The chain carries TRBV5-1 and TRBJ2-5, with 8 bases aligning to TRBD2. The CDR3 spells CASSLGRGGIKTQYF. The CDR3 coding sequence is TGCGCCAGCAGCTTGGGACGGGGGGGAATCAAGACCCAGTACTTC.